This T cell receptor (beta chain) was identified during a study of T cell repertoires in cytomegalovirus infection. Study overall: Evidence of both CMV infection and a matching HLA type came from public TCR beta signatures.

MiXCR, run by TCRdb on the reads, gives a single entry per CDR3 protein. The sample has about 52,000 distinct CDR3 sequences, around 20% seen once; the top ten hold about four fifths. Remarks on this clonotype: Its antigen remains unidentified.

CDR1 is MGHRA, CDR2 YSYEKL, per germline. The CDR3 is 15 residues long. Trimming removed 1 base at V and 5 bases at J, with 14 bases between. Study results and limitations: CMV-specific TCR beta clonotypes restricted by HLA-C were the ones dominating the ex vivo response. The cumulative frequency of public TCR beta families identified carriers of CMV plus the relevant HLA.

The material was CD8+ T cells from cultured PBMCs, obtained from culture after CMV antigen stimulation. J is TRBJ1-1 and V is TRBV4-1; perhaps TRBD1 as D (5 bases). This sequence was found in a human donor in good health (CMV status not recorded). Some clones in this sample may be carry-over from other donors' samples. The CDR3 protein is CASSQVWGGETEAFF. Written as DNA, the CDR3 is TGCGCCAGCAGCCAAGTTTGGGGAGGGGAGACTGAAGCTTTCTTT.